This TCR beta chain is from a study of blood T cell repertoires in COVID-19. For the study at large: Samples of COVID-19 (acute and convalescent) were obtained from the United States, Italy and Spain. T cells, B-cell-depleted T cells, or PBMCs provided the cDNA or gDNA that served as material.

The CDR3 loop spans 14 amino acids. V was pared by 4 bases and J by 1 base, with 4 bases of the junction left unmatched. Germline-derived CDR1 and CDR2 are SGHRS and YFSETQ. Methods used by the authors: Estimation of nucleated cell counts relied on the amplification of reference gene primers. Profiled with immunoSEQ multiplex PCR; TCRdb holds only in-frame clones, not every one. V and J calls and clone size are as listed in that table; D and trimming were resolved from the DNA. In the table there are roughly 180,000 clones, 86% of which are singletons. Sequenced input: peripheral blood. The sequence derives from a man aged 60-69 years with acute or convalescent COVID-19. The V call is TRBV5-1, the J call TRBJ1-1, with 7 bases identical to TRBD1. The CDR3 DNA sequence: TGCGCCAGCAGCACGGGACAGCAGAACACTGAAGCTTTCTTT. As protein: CASSTGQQNTEAFF.